The T cell receptor (beta chain) described here comes from a study of control samples from healthy donors and cancer patients. TCRdb's table, derived via immunoSEQ multiplex PCR, lists solely in-frame clones and lacks some. Of about 83,000 clones in the sample, 91% were seen once. The germline gives CDR1 SNHLY, CDR2 FYNNEI. After removal of 5 bases from V and 3 bases from J, the junction contained 6 bases not matched to a gene. CDR3 length: 15 residues. The sequenced sample consisted of blood. The V call is TRBV2, the J call TRBJ1-5, with 8 bases matching TRBD1. The TCR was taken from a man in his fifties in good health. The CDR3 reads CASSNQGALNQPQHF. The CDR3 DNA follows: TGTGCCAGCAGTAATCAGGGGGCTCTCAATCAGCCCCAGCATTTT.